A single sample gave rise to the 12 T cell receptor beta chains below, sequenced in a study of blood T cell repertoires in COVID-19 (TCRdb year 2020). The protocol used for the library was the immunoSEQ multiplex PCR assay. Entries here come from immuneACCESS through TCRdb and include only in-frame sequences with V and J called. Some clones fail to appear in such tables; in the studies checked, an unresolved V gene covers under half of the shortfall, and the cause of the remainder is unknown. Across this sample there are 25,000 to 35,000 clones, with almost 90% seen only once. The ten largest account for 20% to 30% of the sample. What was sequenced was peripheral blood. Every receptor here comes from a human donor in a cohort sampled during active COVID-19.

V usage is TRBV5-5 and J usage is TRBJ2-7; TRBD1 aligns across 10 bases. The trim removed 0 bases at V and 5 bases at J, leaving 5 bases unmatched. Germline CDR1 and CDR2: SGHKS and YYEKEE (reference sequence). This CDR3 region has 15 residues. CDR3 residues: CASSLVGTGVNEQYF. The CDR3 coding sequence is TGTGCCAGCAGCTTGGTGGGGACAGGGGTTAACGAGCAGTACTTC. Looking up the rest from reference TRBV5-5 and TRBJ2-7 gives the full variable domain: DAGVTQSPTHLIKTRGQQVTLRCSPISGHKSVSWYQQVLGQGPQFIFQYYEKEERGRGNFPDRFSARQFPNYSSELNVNALLLGDSALYLCASSLVGTGVNEQYFGPGTRLTVT.

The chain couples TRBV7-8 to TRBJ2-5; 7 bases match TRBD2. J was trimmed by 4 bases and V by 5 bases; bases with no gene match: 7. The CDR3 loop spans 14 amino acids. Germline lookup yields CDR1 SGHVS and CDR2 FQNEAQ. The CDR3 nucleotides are TGTGCCAGCAGCCAATGGACTAGAGGAGAGACCCAGTACTTC. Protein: CASSQWTRGETQYF.

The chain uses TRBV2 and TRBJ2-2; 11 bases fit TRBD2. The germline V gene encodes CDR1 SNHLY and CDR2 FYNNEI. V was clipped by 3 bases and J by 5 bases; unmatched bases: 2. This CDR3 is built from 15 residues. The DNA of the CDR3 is TGTGCCAGCAGTGAGGCTAGCGGGAGGACCGGGGAGCTGTTTTTT. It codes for CASSEASGRTGELFF.

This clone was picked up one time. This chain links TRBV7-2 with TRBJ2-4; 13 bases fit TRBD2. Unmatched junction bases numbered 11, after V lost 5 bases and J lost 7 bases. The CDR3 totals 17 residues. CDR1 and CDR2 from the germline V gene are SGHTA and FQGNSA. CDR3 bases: TGTGCCAGCAGCCCAAGGCCCAAACTAGCGGGGGGGAACATTCAGTACTTC. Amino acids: CASSPRPKLAGGNIQYF. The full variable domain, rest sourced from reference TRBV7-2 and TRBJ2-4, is GAGVSQSPSNKVTEKGKDVELRCDPISGHTALYWYRQSLGQGLEFLIYFQGNSAPDKSGLPSDRFSAERTGGSVSTLTIQRTQQEDSAVYLCASSPRPKLAGGNIQYFGAGTRLSVL.

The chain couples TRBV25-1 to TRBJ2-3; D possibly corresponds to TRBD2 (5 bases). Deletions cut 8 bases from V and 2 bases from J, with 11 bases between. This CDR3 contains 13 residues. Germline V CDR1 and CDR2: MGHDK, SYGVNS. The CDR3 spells CASWEQNTDTQYF. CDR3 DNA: TGTGCCAGCTGGGAGCAGAACACAGATACGCAGTATTTT. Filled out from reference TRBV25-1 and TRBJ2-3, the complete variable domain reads EADIYQTPRYLVIGTGKKITLECSQTMGHDKMYWYQQDPGMELHLIHYSYGVNSTEKGDLSSESTVSRIRTEHFPLTLESARPSHTSQYLCASWEQNTDTQYFGPGTRLTVL.

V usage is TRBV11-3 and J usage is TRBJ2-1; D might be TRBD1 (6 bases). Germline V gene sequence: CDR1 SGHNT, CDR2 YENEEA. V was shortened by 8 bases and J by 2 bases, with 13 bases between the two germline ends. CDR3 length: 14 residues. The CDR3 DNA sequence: TGTGCCAGCTCGTTTGGGACAACCTACAATGAGCAGTTCTTC. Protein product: CASSFGTTYNEQFF.

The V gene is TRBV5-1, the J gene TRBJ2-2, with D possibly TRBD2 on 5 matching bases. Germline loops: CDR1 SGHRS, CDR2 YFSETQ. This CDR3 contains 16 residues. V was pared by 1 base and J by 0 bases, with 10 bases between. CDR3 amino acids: CASSLQAGTNTGELFF. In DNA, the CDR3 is TGCGCCAGCAGCTTGCAGGCGGGTACGAACACCGGGGAGCTGTTTTTT.

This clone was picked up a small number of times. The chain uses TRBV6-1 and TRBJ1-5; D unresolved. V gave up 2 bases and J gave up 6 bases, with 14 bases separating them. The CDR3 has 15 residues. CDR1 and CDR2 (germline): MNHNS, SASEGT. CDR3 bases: TGTGCCAGCAGTGAAAGTTCAGGTGCTACTCAGCCCCAGCATTTT. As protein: CASSESSGATQPQHF.

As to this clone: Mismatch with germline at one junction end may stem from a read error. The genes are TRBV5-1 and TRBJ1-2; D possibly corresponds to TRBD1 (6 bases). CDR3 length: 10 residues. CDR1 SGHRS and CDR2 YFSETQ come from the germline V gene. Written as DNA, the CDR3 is TGCGCCAGCACTGGGACACAGGGTGTATTC. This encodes CASTGTQGVF.

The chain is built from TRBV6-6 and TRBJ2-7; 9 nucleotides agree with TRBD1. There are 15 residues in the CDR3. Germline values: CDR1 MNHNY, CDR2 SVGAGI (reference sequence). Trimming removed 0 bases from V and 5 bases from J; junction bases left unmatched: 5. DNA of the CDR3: TGTGCCAGCAGTTACTCACCGGGACAGGGCCACGAGCAGTACTTC. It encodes CASSYSPGQGHEQYF.

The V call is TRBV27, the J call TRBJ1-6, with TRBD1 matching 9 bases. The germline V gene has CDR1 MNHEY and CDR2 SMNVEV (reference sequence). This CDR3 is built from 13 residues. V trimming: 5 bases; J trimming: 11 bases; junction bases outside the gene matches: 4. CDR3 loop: CASSLGTGTPLHF. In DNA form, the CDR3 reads TGTGCCAGCAGTCTTGGGACAGGGACACCCCTCCACTTT.

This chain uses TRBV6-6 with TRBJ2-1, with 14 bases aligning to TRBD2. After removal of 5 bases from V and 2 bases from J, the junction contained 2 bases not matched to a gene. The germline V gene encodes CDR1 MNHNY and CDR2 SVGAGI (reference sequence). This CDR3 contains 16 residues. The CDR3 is CASSRTSGGPYNEQFF. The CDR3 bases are TGTGCCAGCAGTCGGACTAGCGGGGGGCCCTACAATGAGCAGTTCTTC.